The 2 T cell receptor beta chains below all came from one sample that was sequenced in a study of tumor-infiltrating lymphocytes in primary liver carcinoma. From around 500 ng total RNA, TCR beta cDNA was generated with a primer in the constant region. Libraries covering TCR beta were generated through three nested multiplex PCR rounds (using a slightly modified ARM-PCR). The first two PCR rounds used TRBV1-TRBV30 forward primers with a C-beta reverse primer, roughly 11 cycles each. TCRdb re-derived calls from the multiplex PCR reads in MiXCR, one entry per CDR3 protein. The table shows fewer than 350,000 distinct CDR3 sequences, with approximately 64% occurring only once. Germline DNA was extracted alongside blood RNA, which was obtained from unsorted whole blood. Material for sequencing was peripheral blood. These receptors were obtained from a man aged 35 to 55 with primary liver carcinoma and hepatitis B virus infection.

This clonotype was counted a few times. The genes are TRBV7-2 and TRBJ1-5; D remains ambiguous. Germline V gene data show CDR1 as SGHTA and CDR2 as FQGNSA. V dropped 1 base and J dropped 3 bases, with 7 bases sitting between them. This CDR3 has 14 amino acids. CDR3 sequence reads: CASSLGQVNQPQHF. CDR3 nucleotide sequence: TGTGCCAGCAGCTTAGGGCAGGTCAATCAGCCCCAGCATTTT.

Details on this clonotype: Because the CDR3 is missing its conserved closing phenylalanine or tryptophan, this is likely a read error. The genes are TRBV11-1 and TRBJ2-3; D possibly matches TRBD1 or TRBD2 (5 bases each). Trimming took off 5 bases at V and 5 bases at J, with 17 bases between the two ends. The CDR3 has 15 amino acids. The germline V gene has CDR1 SGHAT and CDR2 FQDESV (reference sequence). Here the CDR3 DNA reads TGTGCCAGCAGCCCCAGGGACGAATCAAGAGATACGCAGTATTTG. Residues: CASSPRDESRDTQYL.